These 30 T cell receptor beta chains originate from one sample sequenced in a study of shared clonotypes between healthy human individuals. The method was immunoSEQ multiplex PCR; TCRdb's version includes in-frame clones alone and lacks a portion of them. The sample holds about 2.2 million clones, 85% to 95% seen once. Only CD45RO-negative cells positively selected for CCR7 counted as naive CD8 cells, so terminally differentiated effector memory CD45RA+ cells were excluded. Input material: naive CD8+ T cells from PBMCs. These TCRs come from a man aged 18 to 29 in good health. Some clones in this sample may be carry-over from other donors' samples.

V and J are TRBV5-6 and TRBJ1-5; D is undetermined. Germline lookup yields CDR1 SGHDT and CDR2 YYEEEE. This CDR3 has 15 residues. The V gene lost 1 base and the J gene lost 7 bases, with 15 bases spanning the gap. CDR3 loop: CASSLSHGLGQPQHF. The CDR3 nucleotides are TGTGCCAGCAGCTTGTCACATGGGTTGGGCCAGCCCCAGCATTTT.

The V and J genes are TRBV29-1 and TRBJ1-5; the D gene is possibly TRBD1 (5 bases). The CDR3 has 12 residues. Germline values: CDR1 SQVTM, CDR2 ANQGSEA. Trimming shortened V by 6 bases and J by 4 bases, and 10 bases separated the two germline ends. Written as DNA, the CDR3 is TGCAGCGTACAGGTGGGAAATCAGCCCCAGCATTTT. Translated: CSVQVGNQPQHF.

This chain joins TRBV19 and TRBJ1-1, with 7 bases lining up with TRBD1. The germline CDR1 and CDR2 sequences are LNHDA and SQIVND (reference sequence). V gave up 6 bases and J gave up 6 bases; unmatched junction bases: 13. CDR3 length equals 15 residues. The CDR3 loop is CASSPESQGFPEAFF. The CDR3 region has the DNA TGTGCCAGTAGCCCAGAATCACAGGGGTTCCCTGAAGCTTTCTTT.

This clone was seen only once. This sequence joins TRBV15 and TRBJ2-4; 9 nucleotides match TRBD2. The CDR3 covers 17 residues. V lost 0 bases and J lost 5; bases outside the gene matches: 8. Germline values: CDR1 LNHNV, CDR2 YYDKDF (reference sequence). In DNA, the CDR3 is TGTGCCACCAGCAGAGATCTTCTAGCGGGAAAGGAAAACATTCAGTACTTC. Translating gives CATSRDLLAGKENIQYF.

The genes are TRBV13 and TRBJ2-1; 10 nucleotides agree with TRBD2. CDR3 length equals 15 residues. V lost 6 bases, J lost 9 bases, and 11 bases stayed unmatched. In germline, CDR1 is PRHDT, CDR2 FYEKMQ (reference sequence). The CDR3 DNA is TGTGCCAGCAGACCCACCGGGACTAGCGTGGGTGAGCAGTTCTTC. The encoded protein is CASRPTGTSVGEQFF. The full variable domain, with the rest looked up from reference TRBV13 and TRBJ2-1, is AAGVIQSPRHLIKEKRETATLKCYPIPRHDTVYWYQQGPGQDPQFLISFYEKMQSDKGSIPDRFSAQQFSDYHSELNMSSLELGDSALYFCASRPTGTSVGEQFFGPGTRLTVL.

The rearrangement uses TRBV10-2 and TRBJ2-1; the match to TRBD2 covers 8 bases. This CDR3 contains 15 residues. Germline assignment: CDR1 WSHSY and CDR2 SAAADI. J gave up 0 bases and V 6 bases, and 4 bases lay outside the gene matches. The CDR3 region is CASRKRGSSYNEQFF. The CDR3 DNA reads as TGCGCCAGCAGAAAGCGGGGGAGCTCCTACAATGAGCAGTTCTTC.

V is TRBV14 and J is TRBJ2-1, with 7 bases aligning to TRBD1. Per germline, CDR1 SGHDN and CDR2 FVKESK. Trimming removed 4 bases from V and 3 bases from J; junction bases left unmatched: 6. The CDR3 consists of 15 residues. CDR3 in DNA: TGTGCCAGCAGCCGAACAGGGGTCTACTACAATGAGCAGTTCTTC. Translation gives CASSRTGVYYNEQFF.

This sequence joins TRBV5-1 and TRBJ1-2, with unresolved D. Per germline, CDR1 SGHRS and CDR2 YFSETQ. V was clipped by 0 bases and J by 12 bases, with 15 bases between them. The CDR3 has 13 amino acids. The CDR3 region has the DNA TGCGCCAGCAGCTTGGTTGGCCCCAAGGAGAACACCTTC. It encodes CASSLVGPKENTF.

J is TRBJ2-1 and V is TRBV28; 11 positions match TRBD2. The length of the CDR3 is 15 residues. The ends lost 7 bases at V and 2 bases at J; junction bases unmatched: 4. From germline, CDR1 is MDHEN and CDR2 SYDVKM. This CDR3 reads CASTAGLAAYNEQFF. CDR3 DNA sequence: TGTGCCAGCACCGCGGGACTAGCGGCCTACAATGAGCAGTTCTTC.

The chain uses TRBV10-2 and TRBJ2-5, with no clear D. V lost 5 bases, J lost 2 bases, and 12 bases lay in between. The V gene's germline CDR1 is WSHSY and CDR2 SAAADI. The CDR3 consists of 14 residues. CDR3 nucleotide sequence: TGCGCCAGCAGTCCGCTGACGAGACAAGAGACCCAGTACTTC. It codes for CASSPLTRQETQYF.

The gene calls are TRBV28 and TRBJ1-5; tentative D call: TRBD1 (6 bases). There are 16 residues in the CDR3. Germline V lookup: CDR1 MDHEN, CDR2 SYDVKM. V dropped 6 bases and J dropped 4 bases, with 19 bases sitting between them. CDR3 in amino acids: CASSLTFGTSNQPQHF. In nucleotides, the CDR3 is TGTGCCAGCAGCCTAACCTTCGGGACATCTAATCAGCCCCAGCATTTT.

The CDR3 DNA reads TGTGCCAGCAGCTTTAAGGGGGGTCTGTATTTT. Its protein product is CASSFKGGLYF. This chain links TRBV5-4 with TRBJ2-3, with D possibly being TRBD1 or TRBD2 (6 bases each). Per the germline V gene, CDR1 is SGHNT and CDR2 is YYREEE (reference sequence). With 2 bases removed from V and 14 bases from J, the gap between germline ends came to 12 bases. The length of the CDR3 is 11 residues.

The J gene is TRBJ2-3, the V gene TRBV28, with 7 positions matching TRBD2. Germline CDR1 and CDR2: MDHEN and SYDVKM. The CDR3 loop spans 15 amino acids. Unmatched junction bases numbered 5, after V lost 2 bases and J lost 3 bases. CDR3 in amino acids: CASSLVGGLTDTQYF. DNA for the CDR3: TGTGCCAGCAGTTTAGTGGGAGGGCTAACAGATACGCAGTATTTT.

The chain links TRBV6-4 to TRBJ2-7; 12 positions agree with TRBD2. The ends lost 7 bases at V and 4 bases at J; junction bases unmatched: 8. This CDR3 comprises 15 residues. Germline values: CDR1 MRHNA, CDR2 SNTAGT. The CDR3 DNA follows: TGTGCCAGCAACCCCCGGACTAGCGGGATGTACGAGCAGTACTTC. It is translated as CASNPRTSGMYEQYF.

V is TRBV28 and J is TRBJ2-7; 15 bases fit TRBD2. Germline assignment: CDR1 MDHEN and CDR2 SYDVKM. V gave up 5 bases and J gave up 6 bases; unmatched junction bases: 2. The CDR3 totals 14 residues. The DNA for the CDR3 is TGTGCCAGCAGTACGGGACTAGCGGGAGGCGAGCAGTACTTC. It codes for CASSTGLAGGEQYF.

The chain links TRBV4-1 to TRBJ1-1; D possibly corresponds to TRBD1 (5 bases). Trimming cost V 4 bases and J 3 bases, with 15 bases left between them. Germline values: CDR1 MGHRA, CDR2 YSYEKL. CDR3 length: 15 amino acids. This chain's CDR3 is CASSRGGYQDTEAFF. DNA of the CDR3: TGCGCCAGCAGCCGGGGGGGGTATCAGGACACTGAAGCTTTCTTT.

This sequence joins TRBV28 and TRBJ2-2; D might be TRBD1 (6 bases). Trimming shortened V by 3 bases and J by 5 bases, and 10 bases separated the two germline ends. The CDR3 contains 14 residues. The germline V gene encodes CDR1 MDHEN and CDR2 SYDVKM. CDR3 bases: TGTGCCAGCAGTTTGGCAGGGGAAACCGGGGAGCTGTTTTTT. Its translation: CASSLAGETGELFF.

The V and J genes are TRBV2 and TRBJ1-5; TRBD1 aligns across 9 bases. Germline CDR1 reads SNHLY; CDR2 reads FYNNEI. CDR3 length: 16 residues. Trimming removed 4 bases from V and 0 bases from J; junction bases left unmatched: 4. In nucleotides, the CDR3 is TGTGCCAGCAGTGCCGGGACAGGGCTTAGCAATCAGCCCCAGCATTTT. Amino acid sequence: CASSAGTGLSNQPQHF.

V and J are TRBV5-5 and TRBJ2-1, with no clear D. Germline values: CDR1 SGHKS, CDR2 YYEKEE (reference sequence). V lost 0 bases to trimming and J lost 1 base, with 5 bases between them. This CDR3 region has 14 residues. CDR3 nucleotide sequence: TGTGCCAGCAGCTTGGGGGGTTCCTACAATGAGCAGTTCTTC. The encoded protein is CASSLGGSYNEQFF.

The chain has TRBV2 and TRBJ2-4, with 10 nucleotides matching TRBD2. From germline, CDR1 is SNHLY and CDR2 FYNNEI. The V gene end was trimmed by 4 bases and the J gene end by 8 bases; junction bases not matched to a gene: 5. The CDR3 is 14 amino acids. The CDR3 protein is CASSGTSGRDIQYF. The CDR3, as DNA: TGTGCCAGCAGTGGGACTAGCGGTAGGGACATTCAGTACTTC.

Comment on this clone: Other DNA sequences within the sample encode an identical CDR3. This chain connects TRBV9 to TRBJ2-7; no clear D gene. V was pared by 3 bases and J by 1 base, with 11 bases between. Germline CDR1 is SGDLS and CDR2 is YYNGEE. This CDR3 region has 14 residues. The DNA for the CDR3 is TGTGCCAGCAGCGCCGGCGGCGAATCCTACGAGCAGTACTTC. Translated, it gives CASSAGGESYEQYF.

The CDR3 loop reads CASTEGEKLFF. The CDR3 coding sequence is TGTGCCAGTACCGAGGGTGAAAAACTGTTTTTT. The genes are TRBV7-9 and TRBJ1-4; D gene uncertain. Germline V gene lookup returns CDR1 SEHNR and CDR2 FQNEAQ (reference sequence). The V end lost 9 bases, the J end lost 7 bases, and 9 bases lay between the germline ends. The CDR3 extends over 11 amino acids.

The V gene is TRBV7-9, the J gene TRBJ2-7; 9 bases map to TRBD1. V shed 5 bases and J 4 bases; nucleotides not matched to a gene: 6. The CDR3 runs to 14 residues. Germline loops: CDR1 SEHNR, CDR2 FQNEAQ (reference sequence). In nucleotides, the CDR3 is TGTGCCAGCAGCCCCGGGACAGGGATATACGAGCAGTACTTC. It specifies CASSPGTGIYEQYF.

The CDR3 DNA follows: TGTGCCAGCAGTGCCCAGACAGGGGGATCGAGGGATACGCAGTATTTT. It codes for CASSAQTGGSRDTQYF. This chain joins TRBV6-1 and TRBJ2-3; 9 bases are a match to TRBD1. Germline V lookup: CDR1 MNHNS, CDR2 SASEGT. The V gene end was trimmed by 4 bases and the J gene end by 6 bases; junction bases not matched to a gene: 11. The CDR3 loop spans 16 amino acids.

This chain joins TRBV13 and TRBJ2-1, with D tentatively TRBD1 (5 bases). The CDR3 runs 14 residues. Trimming took 4 bases from V and 7 from J, leaving 14 bases between them. From germline, CDR1 is PRHDT and CDR2 FYEKMQ (reference sequence). The CDR3 spells CASSSITGNNEQFF. CDR3 DNA sequence: TGTGCCAGCAGCTCAATAACAGGTAATAATGAGCAGTTCTTC.

J is TRBJ1-4 and V is TRBV4-3; possible D gene TRBD1, 5 bases. Germline loops: CDR1 LGHNA, CDR2 YSLEER. V lost 3 bases and J 0 bases, leaving 14 bases between the germline ends. CDR3 length equals 17 residues. This CDR3 reads CASSHRGELPTNEKLFF. CDR3 in DNA: TGCGCCAGCAGCCACCGAGGGGAGCTGCCAACTAATGAAAAACTGTTTTTT.

The V gene is TRBV6-6, the J gene TRBJ2-7; no reliable D call. This CDR3 comprises 13 residues. CDR1 MNHNY and CDR2 SVGAGI come from the germline V gene (reference sequence). The V end lost 4 bases, the J end lost 2 bases, and 9 bases lay between the germline ends. The CDR3 nucleotides read TGTGCCAGCAGTTCGGACGGTACCTACGAGCAGTACTTC. Translating gives CASSSDGTYEQYF.

The chain has TRBV25-1 and TRBJ1-4, with D uncertain. Trimming shortened V by 1 base and J by 4 bases, and 10 bases separated the two germline ends. The CDR3 covers 15 residues. Germline CDR1 MGHDK, CDR2 SYGVNS. The CDR3 DNA is TGTGCCAGCAGTGAATTCGGTAGCGGTAATGAAAAACTGTTTTTT. Amino acid sequence: CASSEFGSGNEKLFF.

The chain recombines TRBV7-3 with TRBJ1-1; D uncertain. CDR1 SGHTA and CDR2 FQGTGA come from the germline V gene. V was cut by 3 bases and J by 6 bases, with 17 bases left in between. The CDR3 sequence is 15 residues long. The CDR3 loop is CASSFGGGSGSEAFF. Here the CDR3 DNA reads TGTGCCAGCAGCTTCGGAGGAGGGAGTGGATCTGAAGCTTTCTTT.

The chain is built from TRBV6-5 and TRBJ2-1, with a weak D call TRBD2 (5 bases). The ends were cut back, 6 bases at V and 2 bases at J, with 11 bases in the middle. Per germline, CDR1 MNHEY and CDR2 SVGAGI. The CDR3 runs 14 residues. The CDR3 reads CASRQSGPYNEQFF. Written as DNA, the CDR3 is TGTGCCAGCAGACAAAGCGGCCCCTACAATGAGCAGTTCTTC.